A single sample gave rise to the 13 T cell receptor beta chains below, sequenced in a study of T-cell memory formation after mild COVID-19. TCRdb re-called the 5' RACE reads through MiXCR, storing one row per CDR3 protein. The sample holds 270,000 or so distinct CDR3 sequences; over 15% are singletons and the top ten take roughly a fifth. Sequences were obtained from PBMCs or a T cell subset sorted from them (not recorded which). The receptors come from a man aged 18 to 30 who had mild COVID-19 (a few samples of this study predate the infection). Cell type and time point are not known.

The chain recombines TRBV7-9 with TRBJ2-5, with 7 nucleotides matching TRBD2. V lost 2 bases, J lost 5 bases, and 8 bases stayed unmatched. Germline CDR1 reads SEHNR; CDR2 reads FQNEAQ (reference sequence). The CDR3 has 15 amino acids. The chain's CDR3 is CASSLPLTSWETQYF. The CDR3 DNA reads TGTGCCAGCAGCTTACCCCTGACTAGCTGGGAGACCCAGTACTTC. The full variable domain, with the rest looked up from reference TRBV7-9 and TRBJ2-5, is DTGVSQNPRHKITKRGQNVTFRCDPISEHNRLYWYRQTLGQGPEFLTYFQNEAQLEKSRLLSDRFSAERPKGSFSTLEIQRTEQGDSAMYLCASSLPLTSWETQYFGPGTRLLVL.

The chain joins TRBV24-1 to TRBJ2-1; possible D gene TRBD2, 5 bases. Trimming shortened V by 3 bases and J by 2 bases, and 13 bases separated the two germline ends. CDR1 is KGHDR and CDR2 is SFDVKD in the germline V gene. This CDR3 contains 16 residues. The CDR3 DNA is TGTGCCACCAGTGATCTGGACCGGGGAGCCTACAATGAGCAGTTCTTC. Translation: CATSDLDRGAYNEQFF.

This clonotype was recorded a few times. The CDR3 loop is CASSSTGGEEALHF. The CDR3, as DNA: TGCGCCAGCAGTTCGACAGGGGGGGAAGAAGCCCTCCACTTT. The V gene is TRBV5-1, the J gene TRBJ1-6, with 9 nucleotides matching TRBD1. CDR1 and CDR2 from the germline V gene are SGHRS and YFSETQ. V gave up 5 bases and J gave up 14 bases; unmatched junction bases: 11. The CDR3 length is 14 residues. The variable domain in full, completed from reference TRBV5-1 and TRBJ1-6, reads KAGVTQTPRYLIKTRGQQVTLSCSPISGHRSVSWYQQTPGQGLQFLFEYFSETQRNKGNFPGRFSGRQFSNSRSEMNVSTLELGDSALYLCASSSTGGEEALHFGNGTRLTVT.

The gene calls are TRBV4-1 and TRBJ1-1; D not certain. Between the trimmed V and J ends, which lost 3 bases and 0 bases, there was a span of 17 bases. The V gene's germline CDR1 is MGHRA and CDR2 YSYEKL. The CDR3 loop spans 17 amino acids. CDR3: CASSHGSRRPLNTEAFF. As DNA, the CDR3 is TGCGCCAGCAGCCATGGGAGCAGGCGACCTTTGAACACTGAAGCTTTCTTT.

This clonotype came up a few times. The chain is built from TRBV3-1 and TRBJ2-1, with D possibly matching TRBD2 (7 bases). The germline gives CDR1 LGHDT, CDR2 YNNKEL (reference sequence). The CDR3 spans 18 residues. The V and J ends lost 0 bases and 2 bases respectively, with 17 bases between them. This chain's CDR3 is CASSQDGLAGATYNEQFF. CDR3 bases: TGTGCCAGCAGCCAAGATGGTCTCGCGGGGGCTACCTACAATGAGCAGTTCTTC.

This clonotype was found once. The J gene is TRBJ1-4, the V gene TRBV7-2, with 7 bases fitting TRBD1. The V segment lost 7 bases and the J segment 6 bases; nucleotides outside the gene matches: 8. Germline loops: CDR1 SGHTA, CDR2 FQGNSA. This CDR3 comprises 14 residues. CDR3 coding DNA: TGTGCCAGCACCGCGGACAGGTGGCATGAAAAACTGTTTTTT. It translates to CASTADRWHEKLFF.

This clonotype occurred a few times. The V call is TRBV10-1, the J call TRBJ2-3, with 7 bases lining up with TRBD2. J lost 2 bases, V lost 8 bases, and 7 bases had no gene match. CDR3 length: 14 residues. Germline V gene data show CDR1 as WNHNN and CDR2 as SYGVQD (reference sequence). CDR3 amino acids: CASSPWDYTDTQYF. The CDR3 bases are TGCGCCAGCTCTCCGTGGGACTACACAGATACGCAGTATTTT.

This clonotype occurred a few times. The V call is TRBV12-5, the J call TRBJ1-2; 9 nucleotides agree with TRBD1. With V trimmed by 4 bases and J by 3 bases, 3 bases remained unmatched. Germline CDR1 LGHNT, CDR2 FRNRAP. CDR3 length: 14 residues. CDR3 residues: CASGSGTGHYGYTF. The CDR3 nucleotides are TGTGCTAGTGGTTCTGGGACAGGGCACTATGGCTACACCTTC.

The rearrangement joins TRBV2 to TRBJ1-4; D call uncertain. V lost 8 bases to trimming and J lost 0 bases, with 13 bases between them. Germline CDR1 SNHLY, CDR2 FYNNEI. The CDR3 runs 15 residues. CDR3 loop: CASSPVEATNEKLFF. The CDR3 DNA follows: TGTGCCAGCTCCCCGGTGGAGGCAACTAATGAAAAACTGTTTTTT. Variable domain in full (rest from reference TRBV2 and TRBJ1-4): EPEVTQTPSHQVTQMGQEVILRCVPISNHLYFYWYRQILGQKVEFLVSFYNNEISEKSEIFDDQFSVERPDGSNFTLKIRSTKLEDSAMYFCASSPVEATNEKLFFGSGTQLSVL.

The genes are TRBV12-3 or TRBV12-4 and TRBJ2-2, with D uncertain. The V and J ends lost 6 bases and 0 bases respectively, with 11 bases between them. The CDR3 consists of 15 residues. CDR3 sequence (DNA): TGTGCCAGCAGCCCCATTGGCGCGAACACCGGGGAGCTGTTTTTT. Translating it yields CASSPIGANTGELFF.

This clonotype occurred a few times. The V and J genes are TRBV6-5 and TRBJ2-1; 7 nucleotides agree with TRBD1. Germline V gene lookup returns CDR1 MNHEY and CDR2 SVGAGI. The CDR3 runs to 16 residues. Germline trimming cut 7 bases from V and 0 bases from J; bases unmatched to any gene: 9. The chain's CDR3 is CASKKTGLSSYNEQFF. The DNA for the CDR3 is TGTGCCAGCAAGAAGACAGGGCTGAGCTCCTACAATGAGCAGTTCTTC.

This clonotype was observed a few times. The V call is TRBV6-6, the J call TRBJ2-1; D is unresolved. This CDR3 comprises 15 residues. In germline, CDR1 is MNHNY, CDR2 SVGAGI (reference sequence). V gave up 6 bases and J gave up 3 bases, with 15 bases separating them. The CDR3 spells CASRLRAVGYNEQFF. In DNA, the CDR3 is TGTGCCAGCAGGCTCCGGGCGGTAGGCTACAATGAGCAGTTCTTC.

The rearrangement joins TRBV18 to TRBJ2-7, with a possible D match to TRBD2 (6 bases). Germline V gene data show CDR1 as KGHSH and CDR2 as LQKENI. This CDR3 is built from 14 residues. V was trimmed by 3 bases and J by 0 bases, leaving 9 bases between them. The CDR3 loop reads CASSPGLSSYEQYV. CDR3 DNA sequence: TGTGCCAGCTCACCGGGACTCAGCTCCTACGAGCAGTACGTC.